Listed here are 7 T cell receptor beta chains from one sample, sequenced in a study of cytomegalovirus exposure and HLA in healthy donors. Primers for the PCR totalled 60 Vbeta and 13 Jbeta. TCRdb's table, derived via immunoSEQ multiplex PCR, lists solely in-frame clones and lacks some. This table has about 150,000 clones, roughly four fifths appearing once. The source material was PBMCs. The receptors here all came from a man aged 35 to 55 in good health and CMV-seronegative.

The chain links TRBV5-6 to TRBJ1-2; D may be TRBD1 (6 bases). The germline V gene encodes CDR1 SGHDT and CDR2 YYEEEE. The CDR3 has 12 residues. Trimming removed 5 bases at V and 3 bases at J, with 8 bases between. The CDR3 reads CASRGADYGYTF. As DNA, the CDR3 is TGTGCCAGCAGGGGGGCAGACTATGGCTACACCTTC.

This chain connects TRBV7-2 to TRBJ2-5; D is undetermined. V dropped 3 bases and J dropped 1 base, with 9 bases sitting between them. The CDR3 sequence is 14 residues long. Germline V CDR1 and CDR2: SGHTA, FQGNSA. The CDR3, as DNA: TGTGCCAGCAGCTTTGAGGCATTCCAAGAGACCCAGTACTTC. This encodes CASSFEAFQETQYF.

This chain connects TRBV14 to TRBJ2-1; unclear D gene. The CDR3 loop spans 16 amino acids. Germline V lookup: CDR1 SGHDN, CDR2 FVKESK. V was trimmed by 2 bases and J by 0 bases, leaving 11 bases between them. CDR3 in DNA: TGTGCCAGCAGCCAACGTCGCGGAAGCTCCTACAATGAGCAGTTCTTC. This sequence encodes CASSQRRGSSYNEQFF. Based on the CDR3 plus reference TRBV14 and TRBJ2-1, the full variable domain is EAGVTQFPSHSVIEKGQTVTLRCDPISGHDNLYWYRRVMGKEIKFLLHFVKESKQDESGMPNNRFLAERTGGTYSTLKVQPAELEDSGVYFCASSQRRGSSYNEQFFGPGTRLTVL.

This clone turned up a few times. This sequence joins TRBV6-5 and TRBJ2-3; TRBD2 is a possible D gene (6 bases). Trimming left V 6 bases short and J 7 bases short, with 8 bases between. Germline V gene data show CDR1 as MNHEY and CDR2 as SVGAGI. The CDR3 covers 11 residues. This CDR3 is CASREGHTQYF. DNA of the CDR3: TGTGCCAGCAGGGAGGGCCATACGCAGTATTTT.

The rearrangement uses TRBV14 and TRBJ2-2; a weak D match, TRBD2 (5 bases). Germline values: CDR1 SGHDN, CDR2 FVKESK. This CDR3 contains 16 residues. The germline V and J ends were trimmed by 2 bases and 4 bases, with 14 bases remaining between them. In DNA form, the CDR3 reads TGTGCCAGCAGCCAAAAAACCAGCGGTACCACCGGGGAGCTGTTTTTT. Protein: CASSQKTSGTTGELFF.

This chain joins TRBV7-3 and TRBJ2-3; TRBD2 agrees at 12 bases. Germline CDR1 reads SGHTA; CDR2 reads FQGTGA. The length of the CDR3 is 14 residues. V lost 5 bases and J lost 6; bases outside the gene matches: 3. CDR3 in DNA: TGTGCCAGCAGCCTTGGGACTAGCGGGGATACGCAGTATTTT. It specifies CASSLGTSGDTQYF.

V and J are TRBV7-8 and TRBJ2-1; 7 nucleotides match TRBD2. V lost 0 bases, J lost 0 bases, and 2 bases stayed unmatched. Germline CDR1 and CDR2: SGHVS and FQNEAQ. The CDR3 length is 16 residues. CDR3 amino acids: CASSLAWGGSYNEQFF. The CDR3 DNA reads TGTGCCAGCAGCTTAGCCTGGGGGGGCTCCTACAATGAGCAGTTCTTC.